The 4 T cell receptor beta chains presented below share a single source sample, sequenced in a study of T cells in Graves' hyperthyroidism and ophthalmopathy. The source material, RNA transcripts, was used to amplify TCR beta CDR3 regions. Primed by the HTBI set, a first-round RT-PCR was run on the TCR CDR3. TCRdb itself ran the multiplex PCR reads through MiXCR, one entry per CDR3 protein. This table holds hundreds of thousands of distinct CDR3 sequences, roughly a sixth found once. Sequencing was performed on blood. These receptors all stem from a woman aged 45 to 65 with Graves' hyperthyroidism that later progressed to Graves' ophthalmopathy.

This clonotype came up many times. This chain uses TRBV10-3 with TRBJ2-1; the match to TRBD1 covers 9 bases. This CDR3 has 15 residues. Germline V gives CDR1 ENHRY, CDR2 SYGVKD. Trimming removed 3 bases from V and 6 bases from J; junction bases left unmatched: 6. CDR3 sequence (DNA): TGTGCCATCAGTGATCTGGGACAGGGAGGCAATGAGCAGTTCTTC. Its protein is CAISDLGQGGNEQFF.

This clonotype occurred a few times. This chain joins TRBV18 and TRBJ2-7; the D gene is possibly TRBD1 (5 bases). The CDR3 length is 15 residues. The germline V gene encodes CDR1 KGHSH and CDR2 LQKENI. The V and J ends lost 0 bases and 3 bases respectively, with 12 bases between them. For the CDR3, the DNA is TGTGCCAGCTCACCACCATCCCTACAGGTCTACGAGCAGTACTTC. It encodes CASSPPSLQVYEQYF. Supplemented by reference TRBV18 and TRBJ2-7, the full variable domain reads NAGVMQNPRHLVRRRGQEARLRCSPMKGHSHVYWYRQLPEEGLKFMVYLQKENIIDESGMPKERFSAEFPKEGPSILRIQQVVRGDSAAYFCASSPPSLQVYEQYFGPGTRLTVT.

Of note for this clonotype: It may be a read error: a sequence one base away is much more abundant. The chain employs TRBV13 and TRBJ1-5, with D possibly matching TRBD1 (6 bases). CDR3 length equals 14 residues. V was cut by 6 bases and J by 5 bases, with 14 bases left in between. Germline assignment: CDR1 PRHDT and CDR2 FYEKMQ (reference sequence). CDR3 nucleotides: TGTGCCAGCAGGTTGGGGGGGGGCGATCAGCCCCAGCATTTT. Protein sequence: CASRLGGGDQPQHF.

Ten or more counts support this clonotype. The gene calls are TRBV7-8 and TRBJ1-1; D is undetermined. Trimming removed 5 bases at V and 1 base at J, with 11 bases between. This CDR3 has 14 residues. In germline, CDR1 is SGHVS, CDR2 FQNEAQ. CDR3 amino acids: CASSGWTANTEAFF. The CDR3, as DNA: TGTGCCAGCAGCGGGTGGACCGCGAACACTGAAGCTTTCTTT.